A selection of T cell receptor beta chains follows, all from one sample in a study of T cell responses to AZD1222 COVID-19 vaccine. The protocol was immunoSEQ multiplex PCR, while the TCRdb copy is restricted to in-frame clones and leaves out a portion. This sample has 45,000 to 60,000 clones, with approximately 88% found just once. The input for sequencing was peripheral blood, taken on day 0 of AZD1222 vaccination. The source is an adult in good health. The conserved cysteine and the conserved F or W are not part of the CDR3 here.

j_gene: TRBJ2-7; v_gene: TRBV2; CDR3aa: ASSEREGPYEQY
j_gene: TRBJ2-5; v_gene: TRBV6-1; CDR3aa: ASSVGLAGGRASETQY
j_gene: TRBJ1-1; v_gene: TRBV6-5; CDR3aa: ASRTAGVAEAF
j_gene: TRBJ1-2; v_gene: TRBV6-1; CDR3aa: ASSEAGTGGYT
j_gene: TRBJ2-3; v_gene: TRBV11-2; CDR3aa: ASSLAYFLLVAFTDTQY
j_gene: TRBJ1-2; v_gene: TRBV6-5; CDR3aa: ASSYTTGGSYGYT
j_gene: TRBJ1-5; v_gene: TRBV11-2; CDR3aa: ASSSTGDQPQH
j_gene: TRBJ2-7; v_gene: TRBV28; CDR3aa: ASSFRPGGTYEQY
j_gene: TRBJ1-4; v_gene: TRBV5-5; CDR3aa: ASSLFPGSEKLF
j_gene: TRBJ1-4; v_gene: TRBV27; CDR3aa: ASSPSWAPNEKLF
j_gene: TRBJ2-3; v_gene: TRBV7-8; CDR3aa: ASLESGSGADTQY
j_gene: TRBJ2-3; v_gene: TRBV5-1; CDR3aa: ASRGLAGGPGTQY
j_gene: TRBJ2-2; v_gene: TRBV19; CDR3aa: ASSSGRGTGELF
j_gene: TRBJ2-5; v_gene: TRBV28; CDR3aa: ASSSQPRETQY
j_gene: TRBJ2-3; v_gene: TRBV2; CDR3aa: ASSVQEGATQY
j_gene: TRBJ1-6; v_gene: TRBV7-2; CDR3aa: ASSSSGTGDSPLH
j_gene: TRBJ1-6; v_gene: TRBV6-6; CDR3aa: ASSHRGDSPLH
j_gene: TRBJ2-1; v_gene: TRBV10-3; CDR3aa: AISETSGSPGWGGDEQF
j_gene: TRBJ2-4; v_gene: TRBV6-5; CDR3aa: ASREWEGKNIQY
j_gene: TRBJ1-6; v_gene: TRBV4-1; CDR3aa: ASRLGPVNSPLH
j_gene: TRBJ2-1; v_gene: TRBV7-3; CDR3aa: ASSLQGTSGRHEQF
j_gene: TRBJ2-7; v_gene: TRBV18; CDR3aa: ASSPKQGARPKGSYEQY
j_gene: TRBJ2-7; v_gene: TRBV7-9; CDR3aa: ASSDSSTRGYEQY
j_gene: TRBJ1-2; v_gene: TRBV28; CDR3aa: ASSVTTGTDYGYT
j_gene: TRBJ1-1; v_gene: TRBV10-3; CDR3aa: ASLKGGPSTEAF
j_gene: TRBJ1-5; v_gene: TRBV28; CDR3aa: ASRGEPTHNQPQH
j_gene: TRBJ1-5; v_gene: TRBV7-8; CDR3aa: ASSSLTVTANSNQPQH
j_gene: TRBJ1-4; v_gene: TRBV30; CDR3aa: AWGSWTTNEKLF
j_gene: TRBJ1-1; v_gene: TRBV30; CDR3aa: AWSQDSNTEAF
j_gene: TRBJ2-5; v_gene: TRBV4-2; CDR3aa: ASSQDRDRARETQY
j_gene: TRBJ1-2; v_gene: TRBV18; CDR3aa: ASSARGDRDYGYT
j_gene: TRBJ1-5; v_gene: TRBV2; CDR3aa: ASSEEAGRQSAQH
j_gene: TRBJ2-1; v_gene: TRBV18; CDR3aa: ASSPRQGASGVPNYNEQF
j_gene: TRBJ2-5; v_gene: TRBV5-1; CDR3aa: ASSQTDSSQETQY
j_gene: TRBJ2-1; v_gene: TRBV28; CDR3aa: ASQGSGQGFNEQF
j_gene: TRBJ2-5; v_gene: TRBV20-1; CDR3aa: SASPEQETQY
j_gene: TRBJ1-3; v_gene: TRBV7-2; CDR3aa: ASSLVRPVRASSGNTIY
j_gene: TRBJ2-3; v_gene: TRBV7-9; CDR3aa: ASSSASGRDTQY
j_gene: TRBJ1-4; v_gene: TRBV10-2; CDR3aa: ASSGRVPNEKLF
j_gene: TRBJ1-4; v_gene: TRBV9; CDR3aa: ASSAGGTEKLF
j_gene: TRBJ2-5; v_gene: TRBV28; CDR3aa: ASSPGTSGTQETQY
j_gene: TRBJ2-1; v_gene: TRBV27; CDR3aa: ASSRTRVSYNEQF
j_gene: TRBJ1-5; v_gene: TRBV6-5; CDR3aa: ATQMGDSNQPQH
j_gene: TRBJ2-1; v_gene: TRBV7-9; CDR3aa: ASSPPYLGNEQF
j_gene: TRBJ1-4; v_gene: TRBV6-5; CDR3aa: ASRDVGTNEKLF
j_gene: TRBJ2-7; v_gene: TRBV2; CDR3aa: ASSKQDYEQY